The 16 T cell receptor beta chains below come from one sample, sequenced in a study of shared clonotypes between healthy human individuals. Produced via immunoSEQ multiplex PCR; TCRdb's table is partial and in-frame only. The table records approximately 2.1 million clones, 90% to 95% of them present only once. The sequencing sample was made of naive CD4+ T cells from PBMCs. Subset defined: CD45RA+ positively selected. The origin of the receptors is a man aged 18 to 30 in good health. Some clones in this sample may be carry-over from other donors' samples.

This chain connects TRBV7-9 to TRBJ2-1; 8 positions agree with TRBD2. The CDR3 has 16 residues. Trimming took 5 bases from V and 5 from J; bases not matched to a gene: 11. The germline CDR1 and CDR2 sequences are SEHNR and FQNEAQ (reference sequence). The DNA of the CDR3 is TGTGCCAGCAGCCCCTGGGGGGAGCGGGGGAACAATGAGCAGTTCTTC. Translated: CASSPWGERGNNEQFF.

The V call is TRBV19, the J call TRBJ2-7; D is unresolved. Germline V gene data show CDR1 as LNHDA and CDR2 as SQIVND (reference sequence). This CDR3 spans 15 amino acids. Trimming took off 6 bases at V and 1 base at J, with 16 bases between the two ends. CDR3 region: CASRLTAPSSYEQYF. The CDR3 DNA is TGTGCCAGTAGGCTCACCGCCCCATCGTCCTACGAGCAGTACTTC.

The J gene is TRBJ1-1, the V gene TRBV6-1; the D is unclear. The CDR3 is 13 residues long. CDR1 MNHNS and CDR2 SASEGT come from the germline V gene. V lost 4 bases to trimming and J lost 1 base, with 7 bases between them. Written as DNA, the CDR3 is TGTGCCAGCAGTGGGATGGAGAACACTGAAGCTTTCTTT. As protein: CASSGMENTEAFF.

The chain recombines TRBV29-1 with TRBJ2-3; 8 bases match TRBD2. The CDR3 totals 14 residues. The ends lost 7 bases at V and 4 bases at J; junction bases unmatched: 10. Germline V lookup: CDR1 SQVTM, CDR2 ANQGSEA. CDR3 nucleotides: TGCAGCGCCGGGGGCAGCGGGAGTGCAGATACGCAGTATTTT. As protein: CSAGGSGSADTQYF.

The chain combines TRBV6-1 with TRBJ2-7, with 8 bases fitting TRBD1. With 6 bases clipped from V and 8 bases from J, the junction kept 15 bases outside the gene matches. This CDR3 region has 15 residues. The germline V gene has CDR1 MNHNS and CDR2 SASEGT. In nucleotides, the CDR3 is TGTGCCAGCAGCGGCCGTCAGGGGGCTATTATGCAGCAGTACTTC. Translating gives CASSGRQGAIMQQYF.

The V call is TRBV12-5, the J call TRBJ2-2; 11 nucleotides line up with TRBD2. The CDR3 is 17 amino acids. Germline CDR1 is LGHNT and CDR2 is FRNRAP. J gave up 2 bases and V 2 bases, and 4 bases lay outside the gene matches. The CDR3 nucleotides are TGTGCTAGTGGTTTGCTTAGCGGGAGGGTTAACACCGGGGAGCTGTTTTTT. This translates into CASGLLSGRVNTGELFF.

The V gene is TRBV6-1, the J gene TRBJ1-1; a weak D match, TRBD1 (6 bases). CDR1 MNHNS and CDR2 SASEGT come from the germline V gene. CDR3 length equals 15 residues. Trimming cost V 4 bases and J 1 base, with 13 bases left between them. In DNA, the CDR3 is TGTGCCAGCAGTGTGCTCCCGACAGGGAACACTGAAGCTTTCTTT. It encodes CASSVLPTGNTEAFF.

V and J are TRBV28 and TRBJ2-5; D might be TRBD1 or TRBD2, each matching 5 bases. This CDR3 is built from 15 residues. The germline gives CDR1 MDHEN, CDR2 SYDVKM. The germline V and J ends were trimmed by 5 bases and 7 bases, with 20 bases remaining between them. CDR3 coding DNA: TGTGCCAGCAGTGGGGAGTTTGGCAGGGAAGGGACCCAGTACTTC. Translation gives CASSGEFGREGTQYF. The variable domain in full, completed from reference TRBV28 and TRBJ2-5, reads DVKVTQSSRYLVKRTGEKVFLECVQDMDHENMFWYRQDPGLGLRLIYFSYDVKMKEKGDIPEGYSVSREKKERFSLILESASTNQTSMYLCASSGEFGREGTQYFGPGTRLLVL.

This chain joins TRBV28 and TRBJ2-5, with 7 bases fitting TRBD2. The CDR3 is made up of 14 amino acids. Trimming removed 3 bases from V and 2 bases from J; junction bases left unmatched: 3. Germline lookup yields CDR1 MDHEN and CDR2 SYDVKM. CDR3 DNA: TGTGCCAGCAGTTTTTTGGGACTACAAGAGACCCAGTACTTC. Its translation: CASSFLGLQETQYF.

The V call is TRBV5-6, the J call TRBJ2-7; D is unresolved. The V gene's germline CDR1 is SGHDT and CDR2 YYEEEE. Trimming took off 2 bases at V and 2 bases at J, with 14 bases between the two ends. This CDR3 contains 15 residues. The CDR3 here is CASSLVDRTAYEQYF. The CDR3 region has the DNA TGTGCCAGCAGCTTAGTAGACCGTACAGCCTACGAGCAGTACTTC.

This chain uses TRBV5-5 with TRBJ1-1; 7 nucleotides agree with TRBD1. The CDR3 has 14 residues. Germline trimming cut 4 bases from V and 1 base from J; bases unmatched to any gene: 4. CDR1 SGHKS and CDR2 YYEKEE come from the germline V gene (reference sequence). CDR3 region: CASSAGTENTEAFF. CDR3 sequence (DNA): TGTGCCAGCAGCGCCGGGACAGAGAACACTGAAGCTTTCTTT.

The J gene is TRBJ1-2, the V gene TRBV6-6; weak D call: TRBD1 (5 bases). The CDR3 length is 14 residues. The germline gives CDR1 MNHNY, CDR2 SVGAGI (reference sequence). V was pared by 4 bases and J by 2 bases, with 11 bases between. The DNA of the CDR3 is TGTGCCAGCAGTTGGGGTGGGGGGAACTATGGCTACACCTTC. Its protein product is CASSWGGGNYGYTF.

CDR3 protein: CASSQDVQYVYGYTF. For the CDR3, the DNA is TGTGCCAGCAGCCAAGATGTCCAGTACGTCTATGGCTACACCTTC. The rearrangement joins TRBV4-2 to TRBJ1-2; D remains unclear. The CDR3 is 15 residues long. The germline V and J ends were trimmed by 0 bases and 4 bases, with 12 bases remaining between them. Germline V gene lookup returns CDR1 LGHNA and CDR2 YNFKEQ.

This clone was recorded only once. V gene TRBV14 combines with J gene TRBJ2-3, with D hard to call. The CDR3 consists of 16 residues. Trimming left V 1 base short and J 1 base short, with 12 bases between. Germline V gene lookup returns CDR1 SGHDN and CDR2 FVKESK. As DNA, the CDR3 is TGTGCCAGCAGCCAAGGCGCCGCTCTTGGCACAGATACGCAGTATTTT. Protein: CASSQGAALGTDTQYF.

This clone occurred once. This chain joins TRBV6-1 and TRBJ2-3; TRBD2 matches 13 bases. This CDR3 region has 15 residues. Germline V gene sequence: CDR1 MNHNS, CDR2 SASEGT. V gave up 8 bases and J gave up 2 bases; unmatched junction bases: 4. CDR3 residues: CASRLAGGYTDTQYF. The CDR3 region has the DNA TGTGCCAGCCGACTAGCGGGAGGTTACACAGATACGCAGTATTTT.

Regarding this clone: Other DNA sequences of this sample code for an identical CDR3. The chain links TRBV10-1 to TRBJ2-7, with D possibly TRBD1 on 6 matching bases. Trimming pared 1 base from V and 1 base from J, leaving 8 bases between. Germline CDR1 WNHNN, CDR2 SYGVQD (reference sequence). This CDR3 is 14 amino acids long. CDR3 sequence: CASSEFQGSYEQYF. CDR3 DNA sequence: TGCGCCAGCAGTGAGTTTCAGGGGTCCTACGAGCAGTACTTC.